The T cell receptor beta chain described here comes from a study of cytomegalovirus exposure and HLA in healthy donors. Study conclusions and caveats: About 90% or about 30% of the time was how often most TCR beta V segments were productive, according to an earlier analysis. Association of a missense DCLRE1C variant with TCR beta V- and J-gene trimming was reported in a later analysis. Reportedly, a later analysis found an Asian-associated ancestry cluster had fewer N-insertions than the approximately 700-donor mean.

The donors gave bone marrow, and they were healthy. The CDR3 extends over 13 amino acids. The germline gives CDR1 LNHDA, CDR2 SQIVND (reference sequence). A note on this clone: Its antigen remains unidentified. One end of the junction fails to match germline, which may point to a read error.

Amplification used 60 Vbeta primers and 13 Jbeta primers. Sequencing was performed with immunoSEQ multiplex PCR; in TCRdb, only in-frame clones are kept and a portion is missing. The table records hundreds of thousands of clones, 76% of them present only once. The sequenced sample was PBMCs. The sequence derives from a man between 18 and 29 years old in good health and CMV-seronegative. The chain links TRBV19 to TRBJ1-4; no clear D. The CDR3 DNA follows: TGTGCCAGTAGTTCTTTCCCCGGTGAAAAGCTGTTTTTT. Translating gives CASSSFPGEKLFF.